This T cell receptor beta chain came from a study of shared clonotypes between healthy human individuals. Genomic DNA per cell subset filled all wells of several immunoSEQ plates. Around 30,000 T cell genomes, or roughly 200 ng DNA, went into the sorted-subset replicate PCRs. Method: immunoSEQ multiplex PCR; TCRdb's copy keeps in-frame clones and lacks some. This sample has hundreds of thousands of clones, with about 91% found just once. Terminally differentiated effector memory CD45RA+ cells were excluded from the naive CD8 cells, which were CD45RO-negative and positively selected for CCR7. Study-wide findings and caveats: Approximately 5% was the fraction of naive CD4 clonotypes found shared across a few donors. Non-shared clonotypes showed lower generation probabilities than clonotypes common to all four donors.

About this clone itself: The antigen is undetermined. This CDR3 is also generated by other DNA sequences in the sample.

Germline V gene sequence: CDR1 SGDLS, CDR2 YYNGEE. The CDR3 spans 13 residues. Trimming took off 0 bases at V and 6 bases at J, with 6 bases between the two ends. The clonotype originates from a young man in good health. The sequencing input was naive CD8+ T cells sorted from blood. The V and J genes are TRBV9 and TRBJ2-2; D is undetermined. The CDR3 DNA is TGTGCCAGCAGCGTAGATGGGTCCGGGGAGCTGTTTTTT. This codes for CASSVDGSGELFF.